These 23 T cell receptor beta chains were all obtained from the same sample, sequenced in a study of T cell responses to AZD1222 COVID-19 vaccine. This table comes from immunoSEQ multiplex PCR, and its TCRdb copy is limited to in-frame clones, with some not included. Found here are 150,000 to 200,000 clones, more than 85% of them singletons; the top ten hold roughly 2.2%. Sequencing was performed on peripheral blood, taken on day 0 of AZD1222 vaccination. These receptors came from an adult in good health.

The chain links TRBV18 to TRBJ2-5; 7 nucleotides align to TRBD1. CDR1 and CDR2 from the germline V gene are KGHSH and LQKENI. The CDR3 is 15 amino acids. With V trimmed by 3 bases and J by 1 base, 5 bases remained unmatched. The CDR3 protein is CASSPPDRVQETQYF. In DNA form, the CDR3 reads TGTGCCAGCTCACCCCCAGACAGGGTCCAAGAGACCCAGTACTTC.

V is TRBV7-9 and J is TRBJ2-3, with D tentatively TRBD2 (6 bases). Trimming cost V 4 bases and J 8 bases, with 28 bases left between them. The CDR3 totals 18 residues. Germline loops: CDR1 SEHNR, CDR2 FQNEAQ (reference sequence). The DNA for the CDR3 is TGTGCCAGCAGCTCCCCAGGTTTCAGGGACTCGATGGCCCTTACGCAGTATTTT. It translates to CASSSPGFRDSMALTQYF.

This rearrangement joins TRBV28 to TRBJ2-7; TRBD2 matches at 9 bases. V dropped 6 bases and J dropped 6; count of bases not matched to a gene: 12. Looked up from germline, CDR1 is MDHEN and CDR2 is SYDVKM. CDR3 size: 15 residues. CDR3 DNA sequence: TGTGCCAGCAGGTCCTCACTAGCGGGTATTTTCGAGCAGTACTTC. Encoded protein: CASRSSLAGIFEQYF.

The chain combines TRBV2 with TRBJ2-5; no firm D call. Germline V CDR1 and CDR2: SNHLY, FYNNEI. CDR3 length: 14 amino acids. V was trimmed by 9 bases and J by 3 bases, leaving 17 bases between them. Written as DNA, the CDR3 is TGTGCCAGTACACGAGACGCGCCCGAAGAGACCCAGTACTTC. Protein: CASTRDAPEETQYF.

V gene TRBV4-3 combines with J gene TRBJ2-7, with D tentatively TRBD1 or TRBD2 (5 bases each). V shed 0 bases and J shed 1 base, with 10 bases lying between them. The V gene's germline CDR1 is LGHNA and CDR2 YSLEER. CDR3 length equals 15 residues. The CDR3 sequence: CASSQESGPSYEQYF. The DNA for the CDR3 is TGCGCCAGCAGCCAAGAATCGGGGCCTTCCTACGAGCAGTACTTC.

The chain links TRBV7-2 to TRBJ1-5, with a weak D call TRBD1 (5 bases). Germline assignment: CDR1 SGHTA and CDR2 FQGNSA. Trimming took 1 base from V and 9 from J, leaving 16 bases between them. The CDR3 covers 15 residues. The DNA for the CDR3 is TGTGCCAGCAGCTTAGGGGGGGTTGTCGTCGGGCCCCAGCATTTT. It codes for CASSLGGVVVGPQHF.

This clone was seen just once. The rearrangement uses TRBV7-2 and TRBJ2-3; D possibly corresponds to TRBD1 (6 bases). V was cut by 1 base and J by 0 bases, with 11 bases left in between. The CDR3 length is 16 residues. The germline V gene has CDR1 SGHTA and CDR2 FQGNSA. The CDR3 is CASSLVAGTSTDTQYF. CDR3 nucleotides: TGTGCCAGCAGCTTAGTAGCAGGGACAAGCACAGATACGCAGTATTTT.

Points on this clone: The junction departs from the called germline gene at one end, perhaps through a read error. This rearrangement joins TRBV29-1 to TRBJ2-5; tentatively, D is TRBD2 (7 bases). The length of the CDR3 is 11 residues. Germline V gives CDR1 SQVTM, CDR2 ANQGSEA. The CDR3: CSVEVRGAPDF. In nucleotides, the CDR3 is TGCAGCGTTGAGGTTCGGGGGGCCCCCGACTTC.

The CDR3 here is CASSLIAHTDTQYF. The CDR3 DNA reads as TGTGCCAGCAGCTTAATTGCTCACACAGATACGCAGTATTTT. V is TRBV7-3 and J is TRBJ2-3; D unresolved. The CDR3 spans 14 residues. Trimming cost V 1 base and J 2 bases, with 7 bases left between them. Germline CDR1 is SGHTA and CDR2 is FQGTGA.

The chain recombines TRBV7-9 with TRBJ2-1; TRBD1 might be the D (6 bases). CDR3 length: 18 residues. Germline V gene lookup returns CDR1 SEHNR and CDR2 FQNEAQ (reference sequence). V shed 5 bases and J shed 0 bases, with 20 bases lying between them. In nucleotides, the CDR3 is TGTGCCAGCAGCCTCCAGGGGCGGGCGAGGGACTCCTACAATGAGCAGTTCTTC. Translation: CASSLQGRARDSYNEQFF.

V and J are TRBV3-1 (or the pseudogene TRBV3-2) and TRBJ1-1; D gene uncertain. Looked up from germline, CDR1 is LGHDT and CDR2 is YNNKEL (reference sequence). CDR3 size: 16 residues. Between the trimmed V and J ends, which lost 4 bases and 0 bases, there was a span of 15 bases. In DNA form, the CDR3 reads TGTGCCAGCAGCCGAACCCTAATTGGAATGAACACTGAAGCTTTCTTT. The encoded protein is CASSRTLIGMNTEAFF.

In this sample, this clone turned up once. The chain carries TRBV10-1 and TRBJ1-2; D gene uncertain. This CDR3 is built from 12 residues. V gave up 3 bases and J gave up 2 bases, with 4 bases separating them. From germline, CDR1 is WNHNN and CDR2 SYGVQD (reference sequence). The CDR3, as DNA: TGCGCCAGCAGTGACAGCAACTATGGCTACACCTTC. As protein: CASSDSNYGYTF.

CDR3 DNA: TGTGCCAGAAGCTTGAAGAAGGGACCCCGCCTGGGATCTGGGGCCAACGTCCTGACTTTC. The encoded protein is CARSLKKGPRLGSGANVLTF. This chain uses TRBV5-3 with TRBJ2-6; possibly TRBD1 or TRBD2 for D (5 bases each). TRBV5-3 carries the ORF label, with uncertain function. V was trimmed by 1 base and J by 1 base, leaving 21 bases between them. The CDR3 consists of 20 residues.

The chain has TRBV10-3 and TRBJ2-1; the D gene is possibly TRBD2 (5 bases). The CDR3 length is 12 residues. Per the germline V gene, CDR1 is ENHRY and CDR2 is SYGVKD. Trimming took off 5 bases at V and 7 bases at J, with 9 bases between the two ends. This chain's CDR3 is CAISLEVNEQFF. The CDR3 coding sequence is TGTGCCATCAGTCTGGAGGTTAATGAGCAGTTCTTC.

V is TRBV9 and J is TRBJ2-4, with D perhaps given as TRBD1 or TRBD2 (5 bases each). V lost 3 bases to trimming and J lost 8 bases, with 15 bases between them. This CDR3 spans 14 amino acids. Germline CDR1 is SGDLS and CDR2 is YYNGEE. The CDR3 protein is CASSALPMGDIQYF. CDR3 DNA: TGTGCCAGCAGCGCCCTCCCGATGGGGGACATTCAGTACTTC.

This chain joins TRBV7-8 and TRBJ2-7, with 7 bases lining up with TRBD1. Germline V gene data show CDR1 as SGHVS and CDR2 as FQNEAQ. V trimming: 5 bases; J trimming: 6 bases; junction bases outside the gene matches: 10. This CDR3 is built from 14 residues. CDR3 residues: CASSPRQGVGEQYF. CDR3 DNA sequence: TGTGCCAGCAGCCCTAGACAGGGAGTAGGCGAGCAGTACTTC. Full variable domain (rest looked up from reference TRBV7-8 and TRBJ2-7): GAGVSQSPRYKVAKRGQDVALRCDPISGHVSLFWYQQALGQGPEFLTYFQNEAQLDKSGLPSDRFFAERPEGSVSTLKIQRTQQEDSAVYLCASSPRQGVGEQYFGPGTRLTVT.

J is TRBJ2-3 and V is TRBV18; no definite D call. The CDR3 sequence is 15 residues long. Germline V CDR1 and CDR2: KGHSH, LQKENI. The germline V and J ends were trimmed by 0 bases and 1 base, with 8 bases remaining between them. The CDR3 loop reads CASSPPGSGTDTQYF. For the CDR3, the DNA is TGTGCCAGCTCACCACCGGGGTCCGGCACAGATACGCAGTATTTT.

V gene TRBV19 combines with J gene TRBJ1-6; D unresolved. The germline gives CDR1 LNHDA, CDR2 SQIVND (reference sequence). Trimming stripped 4 bases from V and 8 bases from J, with 12 bases between. There are 14 residues in the CDR3. CDR3 loop: CASSSGRIYSPLHF. CDR3 DNA: TGTGCCAGTAGTAGCGGACGGATTTATTCACCCCTCCACTTT.

Here the CDR3 reads CASSPVSVASSYNEQFF. In DNA form, the CDR3 reads TGTGCCAGCAGTCCCGTATCTGTGGCCAGCTCCTACAATGAGCAGTTCTTC. The rearrangement joins TRBV6-6 to TRBJ2-1, with D uncertain. Trimming pared 5 bases from V and 0 bases from J, leaving 17 bases between. CDR1 and CDR2 from the germline V gene are MNHNY and SVGAGI (reference sequence). The CDR3 runs to 17 residues.

The chain combines TRBV7-9 with TRBJ2-1; 7 bases fit TRBD1. Germline loops: CDR1 SEHNR, CDR2 FQNEAQ (reference sequence). The CDR3 loop spans 15 amino acids. J was trimmed by 2 bases and V by 5 bases; bases with no gene match: 6. This CDR3 is CASSVRQGTYNEQFF. In DNA form, the CDR3 reads TGTGCCAGCAGCGTCCGACAGGGAACCTACAATGAGCAGTTCTTC.

The chain recombines TRBV10-1 with TRBJ1-3; D remains unclear. V was clipped by 0 bases and J by 0 bases, with 12 bases between them. The germline V gene has CDR1 WNHNN and CDR2 SYGVQD (reference sequence). This CDR3 is built from 17 residues. CDR3 residues: CASSESETESSGNTIYF. Written as DNA, the CDR3 is TGCGCCAGCAGTGAGTCCGAAACGGAGAGCTCTGGAAACACCATATATTTT.

The gene calls are TRBV12-3 or TRBV12-4 and TRBJ1-2; D is perhaps TRBD1 (6 bases). V lost 10 bases, J lost 4 bases, and 16 bases lay in between. This CDR3 is built from 13 residues. CDR3 loop: CATTGGAGYGYTF. Here the CDR3 DNA reads TGTGCCACCACGGGGGGGGCGGGCTATGGCTACACCTTC.

This clone was counted between two and nine times. V is TRBV7-9 and J is TRBJ2-6; 12 bases are a match to TRBD2. The germline gives CDR1 SEHNR, CDR2 FQNEAQ (reference sequence). V lost 5 bases, J lost 15 bases, and 14 bases stayed unmatched. This CDR3 is 16 amino acids long. The DNA for the CDR3 is TGTGCCAGCAGCCCAACTAGCGGGGGGTCGCAGTTTACCCTGACTTTC. Translated: CASSPTSGGSQFTLTF.